This T cell receptor beta chain was recovered during a study of blood T cell repertoires in COVID-19. Study overall: Acute and convalescent COVID-19 samples came from the United States, Italy and Spain. PBMCs, B-cell-depleted T cells, or T cells provided the cDNA or gDNA that made up the material.

Trimming removed 2 bases from V and 6 bases from J, with 8 bases in between. Germline V CDR1 and CDR2: MNHNY, SVGAGI (reference sequence). This CDR3 comprises 12 residues. In the original workflow: Amplification from reference gene primers served as the basis for estimated nucleated cell counts. The method was immunoSEQ multiplex PCR; TCRdb's version includes in-frame clones alone and lacks a portion of them. V and J calls plus clone size are reproduced from that table; the DNA served to infer D and trimming. Of nearly 80,000 clones listed, around 80% are singletons. Material for sequencing was peripheral blood. The V and J genes are TRBV6-6 and TRBJ2-7, with D tentatively TRBD1 (6 bases). This clonotype originated in a man aged 55 to 70 with active or convalescent COVID-19. CDR3 sequence reads: CASSYRGSEQYF. CDR3 sequence (DNA): TGTGCCAGCAGTTACAGGGGGTCCGAGCAGTACTTC.